Below, 28 T cell receptor beta chains from the same sample are listed, as sequenced in a study of OX40 agonist ivuxolimab in advanced cancers. Here immunoSEQ multiplex PCR was the method, and the copy in TCRdb shows in-frame clones only, minus some. The repertoire holds 75,000 to 90,000 clones, with about 86% as singletons. This specimen consisted of CD4+ or CD8+ T cells sorted from blood, obtained in a trial of the OX40 agonist ivuxolimab. These receptors came from an adult with an advanced solid tumor such as melanoma, head and neck, liver or kidney cancer.

The chain employs TRBV7-9 and TRBJ2-7; tentative D call: TRBD1 (7 bases). Germline values: CDR1 SEHNR, CDR2 FQNEAQ (reference sequence). The V and J ends lost 5 bases and 7 bases respectively, with 21 bases between them. CDR3 length: 15 amino acids. The CDR3 DNA sequence: TGTGCCAGCAGCCCCCAGGGGGGCGGGGAGAGGGAGCAGTACTTC. It encodes CASSPQGGGEREQYF.

This chain joins TRBV5-4 and TRBJ2-1; 7 nucleotides agree with TRBD2. The trim removed 0 bases at V and 3 bases at J, leaving 6 bases unmatched. This CDR3 has 16 residues. The germline CDR1 and CDR2 sequences are SGHNT and YYREEE (reference sequence). The CDR3 DNA reads TGTGCCAGCAGCTTGGGGAGCGGGATCTACTACAATGAGCAGTTCTTC. Translated: CASSLGSGIYYNEQFF.

The rearrangement links TRBV5-5 to TRBJ1-2, with D possibly TRBD1 on 6 matching bases. Trimming took 4 bases from V and 7 from J, leaving 20 bases between them. Looked up from germline, CDR1 is SGHKS and CDR2 is YYEKEE (reference sequence). The CDR3 consists of 15 residues. The CDR3 loop is CASSLGAGQLLGYTF. The CDR3 coding sequence is TGTGCCAGCAGCCTGGGGGCAGGGCAGCTTCTTGGCTACACCTTC. The entire variable domain, with the rest obtained from reference TRBV5-5 and TRBJ1-2, is as follows: DAGVTQSPTHLIKTRGQQVTLRCSPISGHKSVSWYQQVLGQGPQFIFQYYEKEERGRGNFPDRFSARQFPNYSSELNVNALLLGDSALYLCASSLGAGQLLGYTFGSGTRLTVV.

The chain recombines TRBV5-6 with TRBJ1-2; 10 nucleotides line up with TRBD1. The J segment lost 8 bases and the V segment lost 1 base, leaving 5 bases of the junction unmatched. This CDR3 has 14 amino acids. Germline CDR1 SGHDT, CDR2 YYEEEE. The CDR3 sequence: CASSLRQGAWGYTF. The CDR3 DNA sequence: TGTGCCAGCAGCTTGAGACAGGGGGCCTGGGGCTACACCTTC.

The chain has TRBV11-2 and TRBJ1-2, with D perhaps matching TRBD1 (5 bases). The germline V and J ends were trimmed by 4 bases and 11 bases, with 17 bases remaining between them. Germline CDR1 is SGHAT and CDR2 is FQNNGV. The CDR3 is 13 amino acids. The CDR3 DNA sequence: TGTGCCAGCAGCTCCCTTGGGGGTGGGATGTACACCTTC. Translated, it gives CASSSLGGGMYTF. The complete variable domain, with remaining parts taken from reference TRBV11-2 and TRBJ1-2, reads EAGVAQSPRYKIIEKRQSVAFWCNPISGHATLYWYQQILGQGPKLLIQFQNNGVVDDSQLPKDRFSAERLKGVDSTLKIQPAKLEDSAVYLCASSSLGGGMYTFGSGTRLTVV.

V and J are TRBV5-1 and TRBJ2-3, with 11 positions matching TRBD2. Germline V gene data show CDR1 as SGHRS and CDR2 as YFSETQ. The CDR3 totals 16 residues. V gave up 4 bases and J gave up 1 base; unmatched junction bases: 5. In DNA, the CDR3 is TGCGCCAGCAGCAAATTACTAGCGGGGGGCACAGATACGCAGTATTTT. It codes for CASSKLLAGGTDTQYF.

The gene calls are TRBV6-1 and TRBJ1-5; D is unresolved. The germline gives CDR1 MNHNS, CDR2 SASEGT. The ends were cut back, 2 bases at V and 4 bases at J, with 6 bases in the middle. CDR3 length: 13 amino acids. The CDR3 is CASSETRNQPQHF. The DNA of the CDR3 is TGTGCCAGCAGTGAAACGAGGAATCAGCCCCAGCATTTT.

CDR3 in amino acids: CAWSVGGTETQYF. As DNA, the CDR3 is TGTGCCTGGAGTGTGGGGGGGACCGAGACCCAGTACTTC. This chain uses TRBV30 with TRBJ2-5, with 7 bases matching TRBD2. The germline V gene encodes CDR1 GTSNPN and CDR2 SVGIG (reference sequence). The CDR3 sequence is 13 residues long. Unmatched junction bases numbered 3, after V lost 0 bases and J lost 5 bases.

This clone was recorded only once. This chain connects TRBV7-3 to TRBJ1-1; D is perhaps TRBD1 (5 bases). Trimming shortened V by 5 bases and J by 5 bases, and 15 bases separated the two germline ends. Germline-derived CDR1 and CDR2 are SGHTA and FQGTGA. The CDR3 sequence is 14 residues long. The CDR3 here is CASSPGGSKTEAFF. The CDR3 DNA reads as TGTGCCAGCAGCCCGGGGGGTTCCAAAACTGAAGCTTTCTTT.

J is TRBJ2-7 and V is TRBV29-1; 13 bases align to TRBD2. V was pared by 7 bases and J by 7 bases, with 10 bases of the junction left unmatched. CDR1 and CDR2 from the germline V gene are SQVTM and ANQGSEA. This CDR3 region has 14 residues. CDR3 sequence: CSALTSGRSGEQYF. The CDR3 DNA sequence: TGCAGCGCTTTGACTAGCGGGAGGTCTGGAGAGCAGTACTTC.

This clone was found a few times. This chain links TRBV19 with TRBJ1-6; D uncertain. Germline V gene sequence: CDR1 LNHDA, CDR2 SQIVND (reference sequence). This CDR3 spans 14 amino acids. Trimming took off 4 bases at V and 6 bases at J, with 10 bases between the two ends. The CDR3: CASSNGQRNSPLHF. The CDR3 nucleotides are TGTGCCAGTAGTAACGGTCAACGTAATTCACCCCTCCACTTT.

This clone was counted a single time. This chain links TRBV9 with TRBJ1-2; TRBD1 aligns across 7 bases. The CDR3 length is 13 residues. V was clipped by 0 bases and J by 7 bases; unmatched bases: 3. The germline gives CDR1 SGDLS, CDR2 YYNGEE. This CDR3 reads CASSVGQGRGYTF. The DNA of the CDR3 is TGTGCCAGCAGCGTAGGACAGGGACGTGGCTACACCTTC.

The rearrangement joins TRBV5-1 to TRBJ2-5; either TRBD1 or TRBD2 may supply D (5 bases each). V dropped 4 bases and J dropped 5 bases, with 18 bases sitting between them. This CDR3 spans 15 amino acids. The germline V gene encodes CDR1 SGHRS and CDR2 YFSETQ. The CDR3 is CASSTLPGSRETQYF. The CDR3 DNA follows: TGCGCCAGCAGCACCTTACCAGGGAGTAGGGAGACCCAGTACTTC.

The chain combines TRBV2 with TRBJ2-7; D might be TRBD1 (6 bases). The CDR3 loop spans 15 amino acids. V lost 7 bases to trimming and J lost 3 bases, with 19 bases between them. CDR1 is SNHLY and CDR2 is FYNNEI in the germline V gene. CDR3 nucleotides: TGTGCCAGCAACCCGCAGGGGCCCGCCCGCTACGAGCAGTACTTC. Its translation: CASNPQGPARYEQYF.

The gene calls are TRBV14 and TRBJ2-2, with a possible D match to TRBD2 (6 bases). CDR1 is SGHDN and CDR2 is FVKESK in the germline V gene. Trimming left V 4 bases short and J 5 bases short, with 14 bases between. The CDR3 is made up of 15 amino acids. The CDR3 loop reads CASSPQAGPTGELFF. In nucleotides, the CDR3 is TGTGCCAGCAGCCCACAGGCGGGGCCGACCGGGGAGCTGTTTTTT.

The rearrangement joins TRBV5-1 to TRBJ2-7; tentative D call: TRBD2 (7 bases). Germline CDR1 reads SGHRS; CDR2 reads YFSETQ. CDR3 length equals 14 residues. Trimming stripped 4 bases from V and 2 bases from J, with 13 bases between. The CDR3 protein is CASSRTGRAYEQYF. The CDR3 DNA is TGCGCCAGCAGCAGAACAGGGAGGGCCTACGAGCAGTACTTC. The full variable domain, with the rest looked up from reference TRBV5-1 and TRBJ2-7, is KAGVTQTPRYLIKTRGQQVTLSCSPISGHRSVSWYQQTPGQGLQFLFEYFSETQRNKGNFPGRFSGRQFSNSRSEMNVSTLELGDSALYLCASSRTGRAYEQYFGPGTRLTVT.

The chain combines TRBV4-3 with TRBJ2-1; possible D gene TRBD2, 5 bases. The germline V gene encodes CDR1 LGHNA and CDR2 YSLEER. The V gene lost 0 bases and the J gene lost 3 bases, with 9 bases spanning the gap. The CDR3 is 15 residues long. CDR3 protein: CASSQDLRGYNEQFF. In DNA, the CDR3 is TGCGCCAGCAGCCAAGACCTTCGGGGCTACAATGAGCAGTTCTTC.

This clone was recorded only once. The V call is TRBV7-6, the J call TRBJ2-2; D unclear. Germline loops: CDR1 SGHVS, CDR2 FNYEAQ. This CDR3 has 13 residues. V shed 5 bases and J shed 0 bases, with 4 bases lying between them. The CDR3 sequence is CASSPTNTGELFF. DNA for the CDR3: TGTGCCAGCAGCCCAACGAACACCGGGGAGCTGTTTTTT.

V usage is TRBV5-4 and J usage is TRBJ1-1, with 9 bases that match TRBD1. Germline assignment: CDR1 SGHNT and CDR2 YYREEE (reference sequence). The CDR3 is 15 amino acids. After removal of 4 bases from V and 4 bases from J, the junction contained 8 bases not matched to a gene. The CDR3 coding sequence is TGTGCCAGCAGCGGAAGACAGGGGGGTGGCACTGAAGCTTTCTTT. Protein product: CASSGRQGGGTEAFF.

The rearrangement joins TRBV23-1 to TRBJ1-2; TRBD1 matches at 7 bases. Being an ORF, TRBV23-1 has a function that is uncertain. After removal of 8 bases from V and 8 bases from J, the junction contained 8 bases not matched to a gene. The CDR3 is 12 amino acids. The CDR3 DNA is TGCGCCAGCCTCAGACAGGGTGAGGGCTACACCTTC. Residues: CASLRQGEGYTF.

The chain is built from TRBV19 and TRBJ2-7; 15 bases agree with TRBD2. Germline V gives CDR1 LNHDA, CDR2 SQIVND (reference sequence). The CDR3 has 17 amino acids. V was clipped by 0 bases and J by 6 bases; unmatched bases: 6. CDR3 loop: CASSIDRTSGRAGEQYF. CDR3 sequence (DNA): TGTGCCAGTAGTATAGATCGGACTAGCGGGAGGGCCGGCGAGCAGTACTTC.

V is TRBV6-5 and J is TRBJ1-5; a weak D match, TRBD1 (5 bases). Germline V gene sequence: CDR1 MNHEY, CDR2 SVGAGI. With 5 bases removed from V and 7 bases from J, the gap between germline ends came to 18 bases. The CDR3 is 15 amino acids. The CDR3 region has the DNA TGTGCCAGCAGTCCGGCCGGGGGGAGGGCCCAGCCCCAGCATTTT. Protein: CASSPAGGRAQPQHF.

The J gene is TRBJ1-1, the V gene TRBV6-4; 8 nucleotides align to TRBD1. This CDR3 comprises 13 residues. V shed 3 bases, J shed 4 bases, and the junction held 1 base outside the gene matches. Germline assignment: CDR1 MRHNA and CDR2 SNTAGT. This CDR3 reads CASSEGTGTEAFF. As DNA, the CDR3 is TGTGCCAGCAGTGAGGGGACAGGCACTGAAGCTTTCTTT.

CDR3 sequence reads: CASSREEETQYF. The CDR3 DNA reads TGTGCCAGCAGCCGCGAGGAAGAGACCCAGTACTTC. This chain uses TRBV7-9 with TRBJ2-5; D remains ambiguous. V lost 5 bases to trimming and J lost 3 bases, with 7 bases between them. Germline V lookup: CDR1 SEHNR, CDR2 FQNEAQ (reference sequence). The CDR3 is 12 amino acids.

This clone has more than one count but fewer than ten. V is TRBV18 and J is TRBJ1-1; the D gene is possibly TRBD1 (5 bases). The CDR3 runs 12 residues. Trimming removed 2 bases from V and 5 bases from J, with 6 bases in between. In germline, CDR1 is KGHSH, CDR2 LQKENI. In DNA, the CDR3 is TGTGCCAGCTCACCAGGGGCGACTGAAGCTTTCTTT. It yields the protein CASSPGATEAFF.

The chain links TRBV6-5 to TRBJ1-2, with D unresolved. The CDR3 has 13 amino acids. The germline V and J ends were trimmed by 5 bases and 5 bases, with 12 bases remaining between them. Germline V gives CDR1 MNHEY, CDR2 SVGAGI. The CDR3 protein is CASSETAWYGYTF. In DNA, the CDR3 is TGTGCCAGCAGTGAAACCGCCTGGTATGGCTACACCTTC.

This clone turned up a few times. This chain uses TRBV9 with TRBJ1-1, with D maybe TRBD1 (5 bases). CDR1 is SGDLS, CDR2 YYNGEE, per germline. The CDR3 is made up of 13 amino acids. Trimming pared 4 bases from V and 2 bases from J, leaving 9 bases between. The DNA of the CDR3 is TGTGCCAGCAGCCCAGACAGCAACACTGAAGCTTTCTTT. Its protein is CASSPDSNTEAFF.

Turning to this clone: Germline is not matched at one junction end, which may reflect a read error. The chain carries TRBV7-7 and TRBJ2-7; D may match TRBD1 or TRBD2 (5 bases each). CDR1 and CDR2 (germline): SSHAT, FNYEAQ (reference sequence). This CDR3 has 15 amino acids. The CDR3 nucleotides read TGTGCTAGCAGCTTAGGGGACCCTTCAACCTACGAGCAGTACTTC. Protein product: CASSLGDPSTYEQYF.